This T cell receptor (beta chain) was captured by sequencing in a study of cytomegalovirus exposure and HLA in healthy donors. Study as a whole: Of over 350 genotyped donors, more than 75% grouped in the Caucasian-associated ancestry cluster.

Donors sampled were nominally healthy, though unrecorded immune exposures were likely. Germline lookup yields CDR1 GTSNPN and CDR2 SVGIG (reference sequence). CDR3 length: 16 residues. The junction had 5 bases not matched to a gene; V was cut back by 3 bases and J by 5 bases. The PCR was carried out with 60 Vbeta primers and 13 Jbeta primers. Methods used by the authors: In a later analysis, 75 million to 85 million unique TCR beta chains included roughly 11 million shared by two or more donors. Clones were read by immunoSEQ multiplex PCR, and TCRdb kept only the in-frame ones, dropping some. V, J and clone size were drawn from that table, and D and trimming were deduced from the DNA. The sample has over 100,000 clones, less than 80% seen once.

The sequence was obtained from a woman aged 25-40 years in good health and CMV-seronegative. The chain has TRBV30 and TRBJ2-2; 14 bases are a match to TRBD2. Sequencing was carried out using PBMCs. CDR3 protein: CAWSPGTSGGTGELFF. CDR3 bases: TGTGCCTGGAGCCCTGGGACTAGCGGGGGAACCGGGGAGCTGTTTTTT. The full variable domain, rest sourced from reference TRBV30 and TRBJ2-2, is SQTIHQWPATLVQPVGSPLSLECTVEGTSNPNLYWYRQAAGRGLQLLFYSVGIGQISSEVPQNLSASRPQDRQFILSSKKLLLSDSGFYLCAWSPGTSGGTGELFFGEGSRLTVL.